The clone carrying this TCR beta chain came up a few times. The entry originates in a study of Tregs in tolerant kidney transplant recipients. The nonmyeloablative bone marrow transplants came from related graft donors, with transient mixed chimerism. Profiled with immunoSEQ multiplex PCR; TCRdb holds only in-frame clones, not every one. The table has 65,000 or so clones, more than 70% seen once. The V and J ends lost 7 bases and 4 bases respectively, with 13 bases between them. This CDR3 has 13 amino acids. Germline CDR1 reads SEHNR; CDR2 reads FQNEAQ (reference sequence). The V gene is TRBV7-9, the J gene TRBJ1-2; D is uncertain. The TCR sequence derives from a human patient who received a combined kidney and bone marrow transplant. Some of the T cells might come from the graft donor. The sequencing here drew on CD4+ T cells from blood (PBMCs), taken 6 months after the transplant. Here the CDR3 reads CASNYGKSYGYTF. CDR3 DNA sequence: TGTGCCAGCAACTACGGGAAAAGCTATGGCTACACCTTC.